This T cell receptor beta chain was recorded in a study of identical twins. Unique molecular identifiers were present on the cDNA, which also gained a universal primer site by template switching. One entry per CDR3 protein results from TCRdb running MiXCR on the 5' RACE reads. The data show just under 550,000 distinct CDR3 sequences, with 13% to 15% seen just once and about 0.47% held by the top ten. No donor was unhealthy or non-Caucasian. The study, taken as a whole, reports: Zero-insertion analyses might be partly confounded by invariant T cells like MAIT and iNKT. Twin pairs' shared out-of-frame alpha sequences were enriched in low generation probability.

The germline V gene encodes CDR1 MDHEN and CDR2 SYDVKM. This CDR3 has 11 amino acids. The V end lost 5 bases, the J end lost 13 bases, and 14 bases lay between the germline ends. As concerns this clonotype: Antigen: not known.

A further study also used this sample, focusing on yellow fever vaccine responses in identical twins.

The source material was CD4+ T cells sorted from blood. This clonotype was sampled from a woman aged 18 to 35 in good health. This chain uses TRBV28 with TRBJ2-5; D not certain. Here the CDR3 reads CASSNSVVGYF. The CDR3 DNA is TGTGCCAGCAGTAATTCAGTAGTAGGGTACTTC.